What follows is one T cell receptor beta chain and its context. The data were taken from a study of blood T cell repertoires in COVID-19. Per the original methods: Reference gene primer amplification gave nucleated cell count estimates. Sequenced by immunoSEQ multiplex PCR; TCRdb stores in-frame clones only, minus some. D and trimming come from the DNA, and the V and J calls and clone size come from that table. The sample has approximately 92,000 clones, around four fifths seen once. Sequencing input: peripheral blood. This TCR was sampled from a man in his fifties or sixties with acute or convalescent COVID-19.

The CDR3, as DNA: TGTGCCAGCAGTTTAACCAGGGATGGCTACACCTTC. It is translated as CASSLTRDGYTF. The rearrangement links TRBV12-3 or TRBV12-4 to TRBJ1-2; D is possibly TRBD1 (5 bases). This CDR3 contains 12 residues. Trimming shortened V by 2 bases and J by 6 bases, and 7 bases separated the two germline ends.